This T cell receptor beta chain was sequenced for a study of vaccination and CD4 T cells after COVID-19. The wider study: Convalescents were six males and four females, two of them Hispanic.

Sequencing of cultured CD4+ T cell DNA used the Oncomine TCR Beta short-read assay. Each CDR3 protein gets one entry after TCRdb re-called the PCR reads with MiXCR. This table has under 20,000 distinct CDR3 sequences, around 70% appearing once. Study-level findings and limits: Counts of SARS-CoV-2-reactive clonotypes had a median that went from around 21 to 38, a nonsignificant change. Looking at convalescent patients, 304 of their 307 vaccine-specific clones were spike mono-reactive.

This clonotype has more than one count but fewer than ten. Its antigen is not identified. The CDR3 is 13 residues long. V was pared by 0 bases and J by 4 bases, with 6 bases between. The germline gives CDR1 DFQATT, CDR2 SNEGSKA (reference sequence). The treatment is: approximately 9-day PBMC culture with coronavirus spike peptide pools or control peptides (ViraFEST assay). Peptide pool stimulation in ViraFEST expanded antigen-specific T cells, whose TCRs were then sequenced. Material: CD4+ T cells from blood, cultured in vitro. The sequence was obtained from a human donor who had recovered from COVID-19. This chain connects TRBV20-1 to TRBJ2-2; D is unclear. The CDR3 nucleotides are TGCAGTGCTAGAGATTTGATCACCGGGGAGCTGTTTTTT. It specifies CSARDLITGELFF.